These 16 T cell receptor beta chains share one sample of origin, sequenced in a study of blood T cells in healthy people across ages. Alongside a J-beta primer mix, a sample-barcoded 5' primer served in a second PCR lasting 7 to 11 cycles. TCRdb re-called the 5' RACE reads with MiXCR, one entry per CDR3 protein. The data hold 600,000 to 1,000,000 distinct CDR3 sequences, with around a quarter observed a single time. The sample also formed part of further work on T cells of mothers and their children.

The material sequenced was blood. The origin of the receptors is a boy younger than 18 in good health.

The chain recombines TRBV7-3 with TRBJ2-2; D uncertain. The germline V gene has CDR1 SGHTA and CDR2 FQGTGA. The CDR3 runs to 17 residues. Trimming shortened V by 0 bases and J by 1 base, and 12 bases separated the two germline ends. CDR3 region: CASSLTSLKGNTGELFF. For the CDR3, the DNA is TGTGCCAGCAGCTTAACCTCACTCAAGGGGAACACCGGGGAGCTGTTTTTT. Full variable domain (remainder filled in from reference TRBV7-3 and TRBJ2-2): GAGVSQTPSNKVTEKGKYVELRCDPISGHTALYWYRQSLGQGPEFLIYFQGTGAADDSGLPNDRFFAVRPEGSVSTLKIQRTERGDSAVYLCASSLTSLKGNTGELFFGEGSRLTVL.

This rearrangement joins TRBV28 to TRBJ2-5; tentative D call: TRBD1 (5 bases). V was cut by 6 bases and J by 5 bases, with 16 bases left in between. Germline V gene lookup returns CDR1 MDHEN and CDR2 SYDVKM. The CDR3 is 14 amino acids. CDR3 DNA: TGTGCCAGCAGCTCCCCAGGCAGGGCTGAGACCCAGTACTTC. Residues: CASSSPGRAETQYF.

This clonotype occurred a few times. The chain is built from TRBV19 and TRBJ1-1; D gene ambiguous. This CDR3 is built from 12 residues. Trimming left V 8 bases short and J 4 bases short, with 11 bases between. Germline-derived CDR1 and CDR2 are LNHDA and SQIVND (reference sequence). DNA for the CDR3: TGTGCCAGTCGCGCGGTAGGCACTGAAGCTTTCTTT. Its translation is CASRAVGTEAFF.

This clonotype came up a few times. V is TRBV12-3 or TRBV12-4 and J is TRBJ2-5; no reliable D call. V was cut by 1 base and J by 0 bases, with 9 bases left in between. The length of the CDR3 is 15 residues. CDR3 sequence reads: CASSLGQSNQETQYF. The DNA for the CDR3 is TGTGCCAGCAGTTTAGGTCAGAGTAACCAAGAGACCCAGTACTTC.

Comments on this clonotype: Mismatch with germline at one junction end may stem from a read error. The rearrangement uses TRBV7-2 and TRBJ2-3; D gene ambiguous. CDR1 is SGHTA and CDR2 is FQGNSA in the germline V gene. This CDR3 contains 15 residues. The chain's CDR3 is CASRLVSEFTDTQYF. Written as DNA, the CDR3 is TGTGCCAGCAGGTTAGTCTCTGAGTTCACAGATACGCAGTATTTT.

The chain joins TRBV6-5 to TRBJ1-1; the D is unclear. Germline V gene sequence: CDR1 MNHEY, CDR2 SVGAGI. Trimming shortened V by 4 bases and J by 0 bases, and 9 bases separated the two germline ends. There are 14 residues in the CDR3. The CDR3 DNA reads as TGTGCCAGCAGTTCCTATGGACTGAACACTGAAGCTTTCTTT. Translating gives CASSSYGLNTEAFF.

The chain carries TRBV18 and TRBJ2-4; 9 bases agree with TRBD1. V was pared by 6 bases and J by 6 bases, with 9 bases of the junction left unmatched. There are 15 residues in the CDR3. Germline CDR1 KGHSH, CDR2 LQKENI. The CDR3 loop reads CASSDRTGAGNIQYF. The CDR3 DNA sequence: TGTGCCAGCTCGGACCGGACAGGGGCGGGAAACATTCAGTACTTC.

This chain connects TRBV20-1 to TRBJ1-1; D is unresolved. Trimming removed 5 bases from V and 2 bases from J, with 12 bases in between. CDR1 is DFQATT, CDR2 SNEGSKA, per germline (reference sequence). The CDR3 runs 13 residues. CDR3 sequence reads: CSASSGSNTEAFF. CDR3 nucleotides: TGCAGTGCTTCCTCGGGCAGCAACACTGAAGCTTTCTTT.

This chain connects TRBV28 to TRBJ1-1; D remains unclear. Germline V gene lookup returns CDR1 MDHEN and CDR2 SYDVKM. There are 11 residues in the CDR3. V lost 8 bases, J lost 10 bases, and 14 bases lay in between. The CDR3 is CASSNGPGAFF. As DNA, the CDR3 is TGTGCCAGCTCCAACGGTCCGGGAGCTTTCTTT. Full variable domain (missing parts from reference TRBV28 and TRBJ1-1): DVKVTQSSRYLVKRTGEKVFLECVQDMDHENMFWYRQDPGLGLRLIYFSYDVKMKEKGDIPEGYSVSREKKERFSLILESASTNQTSMYLCASSNGPGAFFGQGTRLTVV.

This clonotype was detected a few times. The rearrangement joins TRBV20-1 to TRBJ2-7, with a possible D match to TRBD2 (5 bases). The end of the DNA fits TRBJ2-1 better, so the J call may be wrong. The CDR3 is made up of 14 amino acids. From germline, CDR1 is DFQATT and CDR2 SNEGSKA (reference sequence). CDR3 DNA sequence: TGCAGTGCCCCCAGGCCCGGGATCTACAATGAGCAGTTCTTC. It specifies CSAPRPGIYNEQFF.

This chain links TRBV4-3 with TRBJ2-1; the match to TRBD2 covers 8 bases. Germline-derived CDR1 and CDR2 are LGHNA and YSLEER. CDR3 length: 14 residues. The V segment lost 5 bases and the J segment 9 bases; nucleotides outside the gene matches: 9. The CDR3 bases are TGCGCCAGCAGCGCCCGGGAGGGTCTGGGTGAGCAGTTCTTC. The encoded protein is CASSAREGLGEQFF.

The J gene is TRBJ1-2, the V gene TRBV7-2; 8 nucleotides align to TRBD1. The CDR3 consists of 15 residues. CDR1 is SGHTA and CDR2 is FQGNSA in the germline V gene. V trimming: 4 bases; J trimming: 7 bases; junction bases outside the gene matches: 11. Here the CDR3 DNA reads TGTGCCAGCAGCTGGGGGACAGGAGGGGACTGTGGCTACACCTTC. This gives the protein CASSWGTGGDCGYTF. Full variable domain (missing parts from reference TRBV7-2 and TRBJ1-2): GAGVSQSPSNKVTEKGKDVELRCDPISGHTALYWYRQSLGQGLEFLIYFQGNSAPDKSGLPSDRFSAERTGGSVSTLTIQRTQQEDSAVYLCASSWGTGGDCGYTFGSGTRLTVV.

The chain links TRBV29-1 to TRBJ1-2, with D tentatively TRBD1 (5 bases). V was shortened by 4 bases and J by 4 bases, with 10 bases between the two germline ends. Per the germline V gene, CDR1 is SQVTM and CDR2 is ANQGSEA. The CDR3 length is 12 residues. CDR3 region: CSVGAGFYGYTF. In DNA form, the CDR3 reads TGCAGCGTTGGCGCAGGGTTCTATGGCTACACCTTC.

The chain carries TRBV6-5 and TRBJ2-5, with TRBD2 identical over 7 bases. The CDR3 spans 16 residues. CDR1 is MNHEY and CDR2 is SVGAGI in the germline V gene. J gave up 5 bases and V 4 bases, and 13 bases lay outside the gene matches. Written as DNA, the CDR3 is TGTGCCAGCAGTTCCCAAGCAAGCCTAGCGGTGGAGACCCAGTACTTC. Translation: CASSSQASLAVETQYF.

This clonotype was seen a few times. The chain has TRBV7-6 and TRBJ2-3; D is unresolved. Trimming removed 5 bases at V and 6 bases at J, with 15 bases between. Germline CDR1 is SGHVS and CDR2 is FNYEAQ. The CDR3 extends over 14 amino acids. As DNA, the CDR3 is TGTGCCAGCAGCCATGATACCACCGGGGATACGCAGTATTTT. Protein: CASSHDTTGDTQYF.

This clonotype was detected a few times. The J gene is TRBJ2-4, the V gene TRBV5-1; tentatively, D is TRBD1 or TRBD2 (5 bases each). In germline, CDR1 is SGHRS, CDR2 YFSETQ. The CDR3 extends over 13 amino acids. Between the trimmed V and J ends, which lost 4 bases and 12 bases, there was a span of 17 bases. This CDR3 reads CASSATGAPDQYF. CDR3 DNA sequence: TGCGCCAGCAGCGCAACCGGGGCCCCGGATCAGTACTTC.